This TCR beta chain was identified during a study of blood T cell repertoires in COVID-19. Study details: PBMCs, B-cell-depleted T cells, or T cells provided the cDNA or gDNA that made up the material.

V lost 3 bases and J lost 9, with 9 bases in between. The CDR3 totals 12 residues. From germline, CDR1 is LNHDA and CDR2 SQIVND (reference sequence). The table came from immunoSEQ multiplex PCR; TCRdb's copy has only in-frame clones and leaves some out. Of roughly 400,000 clones in the sample, more than 70% were seen once. Enrolment of Seattle patients took place during active infection, and they were followed longitudinally. The sample consisted of peripheral blood. This TCR came from a woman aged 55-69 years with COVID-19, enrolled during active disease. The gene calls are TRBV19 and TRBJ1-5, with D hard to call. CDR3 sequence: CASSIQVGPQHF. CDR3 bases: TGTGCCAGTAGTATTCAGGTCGGGCCCCAGCATTTT.